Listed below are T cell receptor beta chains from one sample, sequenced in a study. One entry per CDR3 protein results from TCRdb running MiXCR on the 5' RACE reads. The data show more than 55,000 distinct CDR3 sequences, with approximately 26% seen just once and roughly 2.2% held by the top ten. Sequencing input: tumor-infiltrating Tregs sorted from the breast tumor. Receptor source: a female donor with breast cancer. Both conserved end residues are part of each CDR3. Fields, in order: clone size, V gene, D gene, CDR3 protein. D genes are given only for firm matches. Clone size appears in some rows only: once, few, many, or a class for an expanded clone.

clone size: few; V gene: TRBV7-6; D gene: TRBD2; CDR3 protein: CASSTGTSEYNEQFF
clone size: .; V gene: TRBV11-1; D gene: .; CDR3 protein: CASSSRLEGRQFF
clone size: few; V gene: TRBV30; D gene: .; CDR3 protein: CAWSSTNYGYTF
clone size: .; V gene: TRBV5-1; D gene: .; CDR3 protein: CASSFRAENEQFF
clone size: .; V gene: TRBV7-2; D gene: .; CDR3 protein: CASSRRVNTEAFF
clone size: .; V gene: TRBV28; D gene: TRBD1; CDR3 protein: CASGTGGNAQFF
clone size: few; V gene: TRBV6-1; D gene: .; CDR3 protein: CAAAQGTYNEQFF
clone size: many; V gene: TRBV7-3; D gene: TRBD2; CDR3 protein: CASSLTSTSGQGQFF
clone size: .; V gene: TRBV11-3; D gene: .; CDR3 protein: CASSSEGARSLDEQFF
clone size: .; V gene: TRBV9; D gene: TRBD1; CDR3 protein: CAGSVSGGMGEKLFF
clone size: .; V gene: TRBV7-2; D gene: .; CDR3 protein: CASSLLGTAGYNEQFF
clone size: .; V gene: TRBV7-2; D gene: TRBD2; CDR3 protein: CAGSVRLAGAYEQYF
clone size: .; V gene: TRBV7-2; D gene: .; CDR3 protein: CASSDRGGPYEQYF
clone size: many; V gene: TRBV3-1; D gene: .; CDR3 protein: CASSQEAWLGETQYF
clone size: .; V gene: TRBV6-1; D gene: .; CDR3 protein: CASGEGLKRAGVGETQYF
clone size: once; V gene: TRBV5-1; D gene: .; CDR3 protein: CASSQRDSPLSYEQYF
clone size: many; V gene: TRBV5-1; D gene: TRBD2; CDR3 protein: CASSITSGSLYEQFF
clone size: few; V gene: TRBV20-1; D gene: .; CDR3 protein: CSALDRPTNNSPLHF
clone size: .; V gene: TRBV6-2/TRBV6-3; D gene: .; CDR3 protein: CASSSRLGFYNERFF
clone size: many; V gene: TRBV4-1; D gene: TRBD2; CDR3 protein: CASRPFLLAWDQETQYF
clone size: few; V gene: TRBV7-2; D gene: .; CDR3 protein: CASSLFDSMNTEAFF
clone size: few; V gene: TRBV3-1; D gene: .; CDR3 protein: CASSLDSGLGKLFF
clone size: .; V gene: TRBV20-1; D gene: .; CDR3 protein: CSAPAAYGYTF
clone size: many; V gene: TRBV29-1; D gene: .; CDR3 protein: CSVKTGTWGYTF
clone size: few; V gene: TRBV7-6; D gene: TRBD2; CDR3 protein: CASSLLAGVTGELFF
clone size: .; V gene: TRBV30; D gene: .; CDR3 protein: CAWGESPGTWDPGLPYEQYF
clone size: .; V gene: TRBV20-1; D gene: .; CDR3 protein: CSARDPESSLFYTF
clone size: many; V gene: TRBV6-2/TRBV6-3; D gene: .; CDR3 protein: CASSYSPGQPQHF
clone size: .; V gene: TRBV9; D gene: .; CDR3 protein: CASSPAAGKKNYGYTF
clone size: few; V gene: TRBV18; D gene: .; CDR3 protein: CASSPQRLNTEAFF
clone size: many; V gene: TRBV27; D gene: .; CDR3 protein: CASSLYLGHSEAFF
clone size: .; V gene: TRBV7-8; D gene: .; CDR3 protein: CASAPGIKNTEAFF
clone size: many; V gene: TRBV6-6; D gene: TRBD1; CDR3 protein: CASSLGQASSGNTIYF
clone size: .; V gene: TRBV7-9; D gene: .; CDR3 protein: CASSSGKAAFYEQYF
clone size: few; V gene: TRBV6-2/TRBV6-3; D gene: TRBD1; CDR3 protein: CASSYDRGHEETQYF